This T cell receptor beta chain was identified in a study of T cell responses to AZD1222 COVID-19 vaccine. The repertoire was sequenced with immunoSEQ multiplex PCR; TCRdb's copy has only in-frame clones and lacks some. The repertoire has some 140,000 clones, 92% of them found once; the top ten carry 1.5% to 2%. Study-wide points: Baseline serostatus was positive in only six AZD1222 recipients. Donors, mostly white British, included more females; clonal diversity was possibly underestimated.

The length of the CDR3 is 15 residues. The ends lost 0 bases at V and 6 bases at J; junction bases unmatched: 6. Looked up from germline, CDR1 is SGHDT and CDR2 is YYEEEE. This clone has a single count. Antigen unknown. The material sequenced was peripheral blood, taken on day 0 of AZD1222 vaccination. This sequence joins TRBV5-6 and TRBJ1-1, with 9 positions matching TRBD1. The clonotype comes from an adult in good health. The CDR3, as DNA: TGTGCCAGCAGCTTGGACGGGACAGGGCTGTCTGAAGCTTTCTTT. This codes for CASSLDGTGLSEAFF.